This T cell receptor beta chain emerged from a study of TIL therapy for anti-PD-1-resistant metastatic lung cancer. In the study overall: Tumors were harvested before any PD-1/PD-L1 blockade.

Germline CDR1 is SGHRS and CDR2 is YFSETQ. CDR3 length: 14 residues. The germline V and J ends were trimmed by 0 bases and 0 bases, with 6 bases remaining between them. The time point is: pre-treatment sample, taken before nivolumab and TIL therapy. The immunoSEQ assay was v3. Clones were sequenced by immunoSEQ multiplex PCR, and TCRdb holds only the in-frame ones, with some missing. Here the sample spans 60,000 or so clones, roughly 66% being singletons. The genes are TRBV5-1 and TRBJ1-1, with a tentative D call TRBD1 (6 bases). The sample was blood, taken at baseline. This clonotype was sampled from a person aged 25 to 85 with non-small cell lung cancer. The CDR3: CASSLGQVNTEAFF. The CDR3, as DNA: TGCGCCAGCAGCTTGGGACAGGTGAACACTGAAGCTTTCTTT.